These T cell receptor beta chains were read from a single sample in a study of blood T cells in healthy people across ages. TCRdb reprocessed the 5' RACE reads via MiXCR and lists one record per CDR3 protein. The sample consists of roughly 640,000 distinct CDR3 sequences, under 30% of them appearing once. Source material: blood. The receptor source for this set is a woman of 80 years or more in good health. Each CDR3 is given without its conserved first and last residue. Fields, in order: V gene, J gene, CDR3 protein.

TRBV20-1,TRBJ2-5,SNDRRYQETQY
TRBV20-1,TRBJ2-3,STGLAGGLSTDTQY
TRBV20-1,TRBJ1-2,SARRAGNYGYT
TRBV6-6,TRBJ1-2,ASSYRSPGTGEDGYT
TRBV4-2,TRBJ1-5,ASSQDLYRDRVHSNQPQH
TRBV20-1,-,SARTSGSSHEQY
TRBV4-3,TRBJ1-1,ASSQVLGTEAF
TRBV18,TRBJ1-5,ASSPSENQPQH
TRBV2,TRBJ1-1,ASSEIRGNTEAF
TRBV28,TRBJ2-3,ASTGGGHTDTQY
TRBV5-6,TRBJ1-5,ASSLEGQGRGPQPQH
TRBV5-1,TRBJ1-2,ASSPQAYGYT
TRBV5-1,TRBJ2-5,AIAEPRQETQY
TRBV12-3/TRBV12-4,TRBJ1-2,ASSFRGDGYT
TRBV20-1,TRBJ1-5,SADKGYSNQPQH
TRBV30,TRBJ2-5,AWSISLLREQY